The 16 T cell receptor beta chains given below trace back to one sample, sequenced in a study of T-cell memory formation after mild COVID-19. TCRdb processed the 5' RACE reads anew with MiXCR; each CDR3 protein has one entry. The sample has roughly 300,000 distinct CDR3 sequences, around 15% seen once. The sequencing input was PBMCs or a T cell subset sorted from them (not recorded which). Source of these receptors: a man in his late teens or twenties who had mild COVID-19 (a few samples of this study predate the infection). Cell type and time point are not known.

The rearrangement joins TRBV6-6 to TRBJ2-3; 7 positions match TRBD2. The CDR3 is 12 amino acids. Germline V gene sequence: CDR1 MNHNY, CDR2 SVGAGI (reference sequence). V trimming: 5 bases; J trimming: 11 bases; junction bases outside the gene matches: 7. The CDR3 region has the DNA TGTGCCAGCAGTCCGAGCGGGGATGGGCAGTATTTT. Residues: CASSPSGDGQYF.

The V call is TRBV7-8, the J call TRBJ2-3; D possibly corresponds to TRBD2 (6 bases). The CDR3 consists of 16 residues. With 2 bases removed from V and 7 bases from J, the gap between germline ends came to 19 bases. CDR1 and CDR2 from the germline V gene are SGHVS and FQNEAQ. CDR3 nucleotide sequence: TGTGCCAGCAGCTTAAGGAGGGACCTTACCCAGAATACGCAGTATTTT. This sequence encodes CASSLRRDLTQNTQYF.

The chain uses TRBV4-1 and TRBJ2-5, with D possibly matching TRBD1 (6 bases). V lost 1 base and J lost 4, with 16 bases in between. Germline CDR1 reads MGHRA; CDR2 reads YSYEKL. This CDR3 contains 16 residues. This CDR3 reads CASSQGPSRGRETQYF. The CDR3 DNA sequence: TGCGCCAGCAGCCAAGGCCCCTCCAGGGGCAGAGAGACCCAGTACTTC.

This clonotype was recorded a few times. This rearrangement joins TRBV6-1 to TRBJ1-3; D possibly corresponds to TRBD1 (6 bases). The germline CDR1 and CDR2 sequences are MNHNS and SASEGT. Trimming took off 3 bases at V and 7 bases at J, with 10 bases between the two ends. There are 13 residues in the CDR3. CDR3 protein: CASSEQGRNTIYF. Here the CDR3 DNA reads TGTGCCAGCAGTGAGCAGGGGCGGAACACCATATATTTT.

The chain joins TRBV2 to TRBJ1-5; D is uncertain. V lost 11 bases to trimming and J lost 1 base, with 15 bases between them. CDR1 is SNHLY, CDR2 FYNNEI, per germline. The CDR3 has 14 amino acids. This CDR3 reads CAQRRDGSNQPQHF. In DNA form, the CDR3 reads TGTGCCCAAAGAAGGGATGGGAGCAATCAGCCCCAGCATTTT.

In its sample, this clonotype was seen many times. The chain recombines TRBV20-1 with TRBJ2-3; the match to TRBD2 covers 8 bases. The V gene end was trimmed by 6 bases and the J gene end by 2 bases; junction bases not matched to a gene: 10. The CDR3 sequence is 15 residues long. Germline CDR1 and CDR2: DFQATT and SNEGSKA (reference sequence). The CDR3 DNA follows: TGCAGTGCAAGAACCGGGCGGGGGGACACAGATACGCAGTATTTT. The encoded protein is CSARTGRGDTDTQYF.

The gene calls are TRBV5-1 and TRBJ2-7, with TRBD1 matching over 11 bases. The V gene end was trimmed by 4 bases and the J gene end by 2 bases; junction bases not matched to a gene: 8. The CDR3 has 16 residues. The germline CDR1 and CDR2 sequences are SGHRS and YFSETQ. The CDR3 region has the DNA TGCGCCAGCAGCCGGGGGACAGGGGGAAGGGCCTACGAGCAGTACTTC. Translated: CASSRGTGGRAYEQYF.

J is TRBJ2-7 and V is TRBV12-3 or TRBV12-4; a weak D match, TRBD2 (7 bases). This CDR3 contains 14 residues. Trimming pared 6 bases from V and 6 bases from J, leaving 18 bases between. CDR3: CASSPLQGGGEQYF. The CDR3 nucleotides read TGTGCCAGCAGCCCCCTACAGGGAGGGGGCGAGCAGTACTTC.

The table lists this clonotype with a few counts. J is TRBJ2-5 and V is TRBV20-1; perhaps TRBD2 as D (6 bases). The length of the CDR3 is 15 residues. Germline CDR1 is DFQATT and CDR2 is SNEGSKA (reference sequence). V was pared by 0 bases and J by 5 bases, with 16 bases between. CDR3 sequence reads: CSARDLRGYGETQYF. CDR3 nucleotide sequence: TGCAGTGCTAGAGATCTCCGGGGGTATGGGGAGACCCAGTACTTC.

This clonotype was counted only a few times. V gene TRBV6-2 or TRBV6-3 combines with J gene TRBJ2-7; D uncertain. This CDR3 comprises 13 residues. V was shortened by 6 bases and J by 7 bases, with 16 bases between the two germline ends. The germline gives CDR1 MNHEY, CDR2 SVGEGT. DNA of the CDR3: TGTGCCAGCAGCTCCGGGCCTTTGGGGGAGCAGTACGTC. Residues: CASSSGPLGEQYV.

The V call is TRBV4-3, the J call TRBJ2-1; possibly TRBD1 or TRBD2 for D (6 bases each). V shed 1 base and J shed 5 bases, with 21 bases lying between them. The germline V gene encodes CDR1 LGHNA and CDR2 YSLEER. The CDR3 loop spans 18 amino acids. CDR3 sequence (DNA): TGCGCCAGCAGCCAAGCCTCCGGAGGGGGTCTTTACAACAATGAGCAGTTCTTC. Amino acid sequence: CASSQASGGGLYNNEQFF.

V usage is TRBV2 and J usage is TRBJ1-5; unclear D gene. V was clipped by 4 bases and J by 6 bases, with 7 bases between them. Looked up from germline, CDR1 is SNHLY and CDR2 is FYNNEI. This CDR3 spans 12 amino acids. CDR3 nucleotide sequence: TGTGCCAGCAGTGTTGGCGGTCAGCCCCAGCATTTT. Protein: CASSVGGQPQHF.

The V gene is TRBV18, the J gene TRBJ2-5; 12 bases are shared with TRBD2. The germline CDR1 and CDR2 sequences are KGHSH and LQKENI. V was pared by 8 bases and J by 2 bases, with 6 bases of the junction left unmatched. The CDR3 covers 15 residues. In nucleotides, the CDR3 is TGTGCCAGCGGACCGACTAGCGGGAGTCAAGAGACCCAGTACTTC. Amino acids: CASGPTSGSQETQYF.

The V and J genes are TRBV4-3 and TRBJ2-1; 11 bases are a match to TRBD2. This CDR3 comprises 20 residues. Germline values: CDR1 LGHNA, CDR2 YSLEER. V was clipped by 0 bases and J by 3 bases; unmatched bases: 13. In DNA form, the CDR3 reads TGCGCCAGCAGCCAAGATGTAATAGCGGGGGGGCTCGAAAGCTACAATGAGCAGTTCTTC. This codes for CASSQDVIAGGLESYNEQFF.

This clonotype has a count of ten or more. The chain links TRBV20-1 to TRBJ1-5; 9 nucleotides line up with TRBD1. Trimming removed 6 bases from V and 6 bases from J; junction bases left unmatched: 12. Germline V gene sequence: CDR1 DFQATT, CDR2 SNEGSKA (reference sequence). CDR3 length: 15 amino acids. Here the CDR3 DNA reads TGCAGTGCAGGCCCGGGACAGGGAGTGGCTCAGCCCCAGCATTTT. Its translation: CSAGPGQGVAQPQHF.

This clonotype showed up just a few times. The rearrangement joins TRBV9 to TRBJ1-2; weak D call: TRBD1 (5 bases). Trimming took off 3 bases at V and 8 bases at J, with 11 bases between the two ends. CDR3 length equals 12 residues. CDR1 and CDR2 (germline): SGDLS, YYNGEE. This CDR3 is CASSASGPGYTF. In DNA form, the CDR3 reads TGTGCCAGCAGCGCCTCAGGGCCCGGCTACACCTTC.